This T cell receptor (beta chain) was sequenced during a study of blood T cell repertoires in COVID-19. About the research overall: Donors in the United States, Italy and Spain gave samples during acute or convalescent COVID-19. T cells, B-cell-depleted T cells, or PBMCs supplied cDNA or gDNA.

Authors' analysis steps: Amplification of reference gene primers provided the estimated nucleated cell counts. TCRdb keeps only in-frame clones here, not all; method: immunoSEQ multiplex PCR. The V and J calls and the clone size are those of that table, but D and trimming were determined from the DNA. The repertoire holds over 200,000 clones, with around 87% as singletons. The sequencing input was peripheral blood. This receptor was obtained from a woman in her 30s who had recovered from COVID-19.

This chain's CDR3 is CAWSLGQLEQYF. CDR3 nucleotide sequence: TGTGCCTGGAGCCTCGGACAGCTCGAGCAGTACTTC. This chain links TRBV30 with TRBJ2-7; tentatively, D is TRBD1 (6 bases). The CDR3 sequence is 12 residues long. V was cut by 3 bases and J by 6 bases, with 12 bases left in between. CDR1 and CDR2 from the germline V gene are GTSNPN and SVGIG (reference sequence).